These 8 T cell receptor beta chains share one sample of origin, sequenced in a study of beta chain features in type 1 diabetes. No antigens are known for them. Reverse transcription of all isolated RNA meant that expressed TCRB transcripts were sequenced. Some clones are missing from TCRdb's copy, which holds only in-frame ones; the method was immunoSEQ multiplex PCR. Of hundreds of thousands of clones listed, about an eighth were seen once; the top ten hold approximately 0.022%. Overall study findings and caveats: Moderate but significant shortening of TCRB CDR3s was recorded in all four CD4+ subsets from Type 1 diabetes patients.

The sequencing sample was made of naive CD4+ T cells from blood. These receptors all come from a man between 18 and 35 years old with type 1 diabetes.

This clone has a handful of counts. The chain links TRBV5-6 to TRBJ2-6; D is uncertain. V gave up 6 bases and J gave up 3 bases, with 13 bases separating them. This CDR3 contains 15 residues. From germline, CDR1 is SGHDT and CDR2 YYEEEE. The DNA for the CDR3 is TGTGCCAGCACCCGAGACCTGGGTGGGGCCAACGTCCTGACTTTC. Translation gives CASTRDLGGANVLTF.

The V gene is TRBV18, the J gene TRBJ2-3; TRBD2 matches at 12 bases. CDR1 KGHSH and CDR2 LQKENI come from the germline V gene. This CDR3 spans 16 amino acids. Trimming took 3 bases from V and 6 from J; bases not matched to a gene: 7. The CDR3 protein is CASSPQLAGGRDTQYF. In DNA, the CDR3 is TGTGCCAGCTCACCCCAACTAGCGGGGGGCCGGGATACGCAGTATTTT. Variable domain in full (rest from reference TRBV18 and TRBJ2-3): NAGVMQNPRHLVRRRGQEARLRCSPMKGHSHVYWYRQLPEEGLKFMVYLQKENIIDESGMPKERFSAEFPKEGPSILRIQQVVRGDSAAYFCASSPQLAGGRDTQYFGPGTRLTVL.

The chain uses TRBV9 and TRBJ2-1, with D perhaps matching TRBD1 or TRBD2 (5 bases each). Germline lookup yields CDR1 SGDLS and CDR2 YYNGEE. V was pared by 4 bases and J by 0 bases, with 17 bases between. This CDR3 spans 17 amino acids. CDR3 residues: CASSPDEGSSSYNEQFF. DNA of the CDR3: TGTGCCAGCAGCCCAGACGAGGGGTCAAGCTCCTACAATGAGCAGTTCTTC.

The CDR3 bases are TGTGCCAGCAGTTACGCCGGACAAAACTACGAGCAGTACTTC. As protein: CASSYAGQNYEQYF. The chain recombines TRBV6-5 with TRBJ2-7, with a possible D match to TRBD1 (5 bases). CDR3 length equals 14 residues. Germline CDR1 MNHEY, CDR2 SVGAGI. Between the trimmed V and J ends, which lost 2 bases and 3 bases, there was a span of 11 bases.

This clone was counted a few times. The chain is built from TRBV10-3 and TRBJ1-2, with TRBD1 matching 11 bases. The V gene's germline CDR1 is ENHRY and CDR2 SYGVKD. The CDR3 is made up of 16 amino acids. The trim removed 3 bases at V and 7 bases at J, leaving 10 bases unmatched. The CDR3 DNA follows: TGTGCCATCAGTGATTCGGACAGGGGGCTACGTGGTGGCTACACCTTC. Protein product: CAISDSDRGLRGGYTF.

This clone was seen more than once but under ten times. The chain joins TRBV5-4 to TRBJ2-7; 9 positions match TRBD2. V trimming: 4 bases; J trimming: 3 bases; junction bases outside the gene matches: 11. Looked up from germline, CDR1 is SGHNT and CDR2 is YYREEE (reference sequence). The CDR3 is 16 amino acids. CDR3 protein: CASSPRLAGARYEQYF. CDR3 coding DNA: TGTGCCAGCAGCCCTAGGTTAGCGGGGGCCCGCTACGAGCAGTACTTC.

This clone was observed a few times. The chain is built from TRBV10-3 and TRBJ2-7; D call uncertain. The CDR3 length is 14 residues. V was pared by 0 bases and J by 1 base, with 7 bases between. Germline-derived CDR1 and CDR2 are ENHRY and SYGVKD. CDR3 sequence (DNA): TGTGCCATCAGTGAGTCGAGATATTCCTACGAGCAGTACTTC. Its translation is CAISESRYSYEQYF.

The chain combines TRBV10-3 with TRBJ1-1; D ambiguous. The germline gives CDR1 ENHRY, CDR2 SYGVKD. This CDR3 has 13 amino acids. Trimming left V 6 bases short and J 0 bases short, with 8 bases between. This CDR3 is CAIRDSVNTEAFF. The CDR3 DNA follows: TGTGCCATCAGGGATTCGGTGAACACTGAAGCTTTCTTT.